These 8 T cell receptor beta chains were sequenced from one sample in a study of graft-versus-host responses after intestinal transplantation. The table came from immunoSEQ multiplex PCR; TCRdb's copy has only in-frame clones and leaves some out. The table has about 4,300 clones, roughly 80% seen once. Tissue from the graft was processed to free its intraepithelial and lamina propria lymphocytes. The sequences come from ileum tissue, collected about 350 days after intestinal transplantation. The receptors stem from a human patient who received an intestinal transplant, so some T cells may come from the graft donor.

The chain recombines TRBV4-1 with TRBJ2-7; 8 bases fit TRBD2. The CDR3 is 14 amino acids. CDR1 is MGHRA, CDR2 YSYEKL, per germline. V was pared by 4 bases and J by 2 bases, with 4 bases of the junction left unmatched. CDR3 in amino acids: CASSLPGGTYEQYF. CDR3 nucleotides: TGCGCCAGCAGCCTCCCGGGGGGGACCTACGAGCAGTACTTC.

In DNA, the CDR3 is TGTGCCAGCAGCTCGGGACTAGCGGGGAGCCACACAGATACGCAGTATTTT. As protein: CASSSGLAGSHTDTQYF. V and J are TRBV7-9 and TRBJ2-3, with 13 bases matching TRBD2. V lost 4 bases to trimming and J lost 2 bases; unmatched junction nucleotides: 6. This CDR3 has 17 residues. In germline, CDR1 is SEHNR, CDR2 FQNEAQ (reference sequence).

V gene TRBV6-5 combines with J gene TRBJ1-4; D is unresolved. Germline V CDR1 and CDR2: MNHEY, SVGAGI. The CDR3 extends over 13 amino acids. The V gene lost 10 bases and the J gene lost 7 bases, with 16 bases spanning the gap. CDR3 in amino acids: CATSVVAGEKLFF. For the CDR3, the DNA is TGTGCCACCTCCGTGGTGGCGGGTGAAAAACTGTTTTTT.

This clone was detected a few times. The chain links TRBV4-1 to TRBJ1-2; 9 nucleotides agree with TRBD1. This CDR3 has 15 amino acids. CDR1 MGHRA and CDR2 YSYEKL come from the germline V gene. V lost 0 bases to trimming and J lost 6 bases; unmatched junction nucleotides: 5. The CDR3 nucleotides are TGCGCCAGCAGCCAAGATCCTGGGACAGGGCATGGCTACACCTTC. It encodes CASSQDPGTGHGYTF.

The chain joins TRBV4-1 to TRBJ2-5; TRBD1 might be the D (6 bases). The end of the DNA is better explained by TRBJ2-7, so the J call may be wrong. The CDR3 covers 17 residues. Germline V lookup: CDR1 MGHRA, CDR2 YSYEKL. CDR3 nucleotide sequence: TGCGCCAGCAGCCAAGATCTTCCCGGGACACGCGCCTACGAGCAGTACTTC. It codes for CASSQDLPGTRAYEQYF.

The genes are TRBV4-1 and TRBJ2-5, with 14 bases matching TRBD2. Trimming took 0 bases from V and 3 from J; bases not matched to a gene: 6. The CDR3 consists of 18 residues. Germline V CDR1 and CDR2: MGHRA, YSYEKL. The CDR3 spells CASSQDGTSGGEKETQYF. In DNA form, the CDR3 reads TGCGCCAGCAGCCAAGATGGGACTAGCGGGGGCGAAAAAGAGACCCAGTACTTC.

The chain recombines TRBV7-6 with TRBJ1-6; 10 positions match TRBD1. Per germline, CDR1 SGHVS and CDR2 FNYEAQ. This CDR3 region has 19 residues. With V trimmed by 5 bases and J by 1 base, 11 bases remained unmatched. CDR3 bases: TGTGCCAGCAGCCCAGTTATCTGGGACAGGGGATCCTATAATTCACCCCTCCACTTT. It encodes CASSPVIWDRGSYNSPLHF.

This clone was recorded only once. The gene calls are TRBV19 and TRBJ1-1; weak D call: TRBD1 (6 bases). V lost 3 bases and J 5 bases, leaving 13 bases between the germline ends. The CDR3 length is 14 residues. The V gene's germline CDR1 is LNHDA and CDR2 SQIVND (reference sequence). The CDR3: CASSILRGGTEAFF. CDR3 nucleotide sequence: TGTGCCAGTAGTATCCTTAGGGGGGGGACTGAAGCTTTCTTT.